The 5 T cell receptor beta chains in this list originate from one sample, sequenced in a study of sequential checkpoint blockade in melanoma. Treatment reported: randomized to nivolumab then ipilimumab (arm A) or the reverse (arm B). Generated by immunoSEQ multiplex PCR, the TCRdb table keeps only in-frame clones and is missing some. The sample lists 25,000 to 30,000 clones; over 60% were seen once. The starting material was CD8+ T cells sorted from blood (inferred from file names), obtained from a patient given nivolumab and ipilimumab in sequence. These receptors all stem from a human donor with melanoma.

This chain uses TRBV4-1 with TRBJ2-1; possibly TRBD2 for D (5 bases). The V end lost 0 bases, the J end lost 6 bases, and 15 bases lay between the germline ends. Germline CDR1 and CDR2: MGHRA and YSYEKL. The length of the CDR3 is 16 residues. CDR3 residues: CASSQDSTEGVNEQFF. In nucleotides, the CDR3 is TGCGCCAGCAGCCAAGATTCTACAGAGGGAGTCAATGAGCAGTTCTTC.

The CDR3 protein is CASSFMGGGYTF. CDR3 nucleotides: TGTGCCAGCAGCTTTATGGGGGGAGGCTACACCTTC. The chain is built from TRBV7-2 and TRBJ1-2, with D perhaps matching TRBD1 (5 bases). From germline, CDR1 is SGHTA and CDR2 FQGNSA. The CDR3 has 12 amino acids. The V gene lost 3 bases and the J gene lost 8 bases, with 10 bases spanning the gap.

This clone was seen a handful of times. The CDR3 protein is CASSQSWASGSYEQYF. The CDR3 DNA is TGTGCCAGCAGCCAATCTTGGGCCTCAGGCTCCTACGAGCAGTACTTC. This chain uses TRBV14 with TRBJ2-7, with unresolved D. The CDR3 runs 16 residues. The germline CDR1 and CDR2 sequences are SGHDN and FVKESK. V was pared by 2 bases and J by 0 bases, with 14 bases between.

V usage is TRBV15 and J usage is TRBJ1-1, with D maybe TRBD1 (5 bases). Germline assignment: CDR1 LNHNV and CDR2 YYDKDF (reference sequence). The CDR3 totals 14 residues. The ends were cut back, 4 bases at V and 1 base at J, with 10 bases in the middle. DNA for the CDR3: TGTGCCACCAGCAAAGCAGGGTGGAACACTGAAGCTTTCTTT. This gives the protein CATSKAGWNTEAFF.

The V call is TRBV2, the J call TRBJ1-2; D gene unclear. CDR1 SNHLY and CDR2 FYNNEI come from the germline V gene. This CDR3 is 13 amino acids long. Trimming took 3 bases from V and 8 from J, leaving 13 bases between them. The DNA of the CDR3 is TGTGCCAGCAGTGACCTGTCTTTATTCGGCTACACCTTC. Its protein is CASSDLSLFGYTF.